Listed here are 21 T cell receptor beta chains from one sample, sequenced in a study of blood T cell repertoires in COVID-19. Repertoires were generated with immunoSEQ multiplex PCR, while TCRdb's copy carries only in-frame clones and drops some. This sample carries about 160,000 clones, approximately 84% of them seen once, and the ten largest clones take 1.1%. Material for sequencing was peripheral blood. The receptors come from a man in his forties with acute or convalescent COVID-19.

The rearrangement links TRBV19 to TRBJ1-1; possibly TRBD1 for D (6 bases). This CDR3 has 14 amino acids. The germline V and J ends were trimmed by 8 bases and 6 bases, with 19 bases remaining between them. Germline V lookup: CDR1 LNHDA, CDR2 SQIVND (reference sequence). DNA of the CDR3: TGTGCCAGTTCTAAACAGGGAAGAGTTTCTGAAGCTTTCTTT. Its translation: CASSKQGRVSEAFF.

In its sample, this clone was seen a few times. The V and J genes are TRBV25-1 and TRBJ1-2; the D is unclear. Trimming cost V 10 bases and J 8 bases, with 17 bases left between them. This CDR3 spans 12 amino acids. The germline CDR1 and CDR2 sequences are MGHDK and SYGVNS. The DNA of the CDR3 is TGTGCCACCCAACGGGTGGCGGGCGGCTACACCTTC. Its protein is CATQRVAGGYTF.

The CDR3 DNA reads as TGTGCCAGCAGCTTAGATCCGGGACAGGGTAATACCGGGGAGCTGTTTTTT. This translates into CASSLDPGQGNTGELFF. The chain joins TRBV7-2 to TRBJ2-2; TRBD1 agrees at 9 bases. The CDR3 sequence is 17 residues long. Trimming took 1 base from V and 5 from J; bases not matched to a gene: 8. The V gene's germline CDR1 is SGHTA and CDR2 FQGNSA. The complete variable domain, with remaining parts taken from reference TRBV7-2 and TRBJ2-2, reads GAGVSQSPSNKVTEKGKDVELRCDPISGHTALYWYRQSLGQGLEFLIYFQGNSAPDKSGLPSDRFSAERTGGSVSTLTIQRTQQEDSAVYLCASSLDPGQGNTGELFFGEGSRLTVL.

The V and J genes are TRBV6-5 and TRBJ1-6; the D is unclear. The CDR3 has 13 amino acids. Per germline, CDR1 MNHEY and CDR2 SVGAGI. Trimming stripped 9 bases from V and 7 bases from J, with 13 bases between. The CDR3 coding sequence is TGTGCCAGTTTGGCAGTCCTGAATTCACCCCTCCACTTT. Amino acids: CASLAVLNSPLHF.

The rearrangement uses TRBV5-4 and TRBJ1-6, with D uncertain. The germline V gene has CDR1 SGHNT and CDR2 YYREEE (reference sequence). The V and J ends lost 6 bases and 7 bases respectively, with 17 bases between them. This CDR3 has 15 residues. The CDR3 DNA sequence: TGTGCCAGCACCGACAACGGGGTCGGGAATTCACCCCTCCACTTT. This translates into CASTDNGVGNSPLHF.

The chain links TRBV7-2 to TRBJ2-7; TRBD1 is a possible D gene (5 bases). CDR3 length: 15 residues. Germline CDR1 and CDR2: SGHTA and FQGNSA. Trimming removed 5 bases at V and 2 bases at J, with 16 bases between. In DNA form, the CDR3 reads TGTGCCAGCAGCCACGACAGCCACTACACCTACGAGCAGTACTTC. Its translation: CASSHDSHYTYEQYF.

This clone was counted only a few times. The DNA of the CDR3 is TGTGCCAGACGTCCAGGAGAGACAGCGTGGGAGACCCAGTACTTC. It is translated as CARRPGETAWETQYF. The genes are TRBV9 and TRBJ2-5; tentatively, D is TRBD1 (5 bases). The ends were cut back, 8 bases at V and 5 bases at J, with 22 bases in the middle. The germline CDR1 and CDR2 sequences are SGDLS and YYNGEE. CDR3 length: 15 amino acids.

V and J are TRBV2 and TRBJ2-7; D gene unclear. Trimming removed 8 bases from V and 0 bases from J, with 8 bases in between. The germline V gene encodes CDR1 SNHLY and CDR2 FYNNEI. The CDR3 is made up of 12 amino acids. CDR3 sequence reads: CASCTSSYEQYF. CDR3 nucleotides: TGTGCCAGCTGCACAAGCTCCTACGAGCAGTACTTC.

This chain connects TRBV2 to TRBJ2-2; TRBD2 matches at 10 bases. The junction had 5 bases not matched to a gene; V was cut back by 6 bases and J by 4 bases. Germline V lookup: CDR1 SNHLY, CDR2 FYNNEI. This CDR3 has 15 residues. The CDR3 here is CASSPSGGGTGELFF. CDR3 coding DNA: TGTGCCAGCAGCCCGAGCGGGGGGGGCACCGGGGAGCTGTTTTTT.

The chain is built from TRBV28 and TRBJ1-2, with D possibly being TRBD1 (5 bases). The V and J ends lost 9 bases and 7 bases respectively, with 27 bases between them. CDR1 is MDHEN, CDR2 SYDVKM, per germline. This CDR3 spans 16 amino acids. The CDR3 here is CASRRPGTQQSGGYTF. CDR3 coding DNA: TGTGCCAGTAGACGTCCCGGGACTCAACAGAGCGGTGGCTACACCTTC.

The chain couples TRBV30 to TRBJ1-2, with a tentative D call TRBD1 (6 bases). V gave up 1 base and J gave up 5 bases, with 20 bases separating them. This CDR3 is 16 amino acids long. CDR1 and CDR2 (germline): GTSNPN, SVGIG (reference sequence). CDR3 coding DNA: TGTGCCTGGAGTGCACTAACGACAGGACCCCAATATGGCTACACCTTC. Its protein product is CAWSALTTGPQYGYTF.

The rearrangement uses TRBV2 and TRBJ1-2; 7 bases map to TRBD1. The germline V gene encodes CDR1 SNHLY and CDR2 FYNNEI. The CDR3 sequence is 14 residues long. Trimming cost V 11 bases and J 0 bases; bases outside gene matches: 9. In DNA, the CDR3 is TGTGCCGGGATCGGACAGGTTTCTAACTATGGCTACACCTTC. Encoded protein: CAGIGQVSNYGYTF.

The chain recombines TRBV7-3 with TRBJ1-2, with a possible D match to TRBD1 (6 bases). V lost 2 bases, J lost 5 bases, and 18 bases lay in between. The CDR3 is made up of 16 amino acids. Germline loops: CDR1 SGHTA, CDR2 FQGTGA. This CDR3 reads CASSLSSGAGGYGYTF. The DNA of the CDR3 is TGTGCCAGCAGCTTATCATCAGGGGCTGGCGGGTATGGCTACACCTTC.

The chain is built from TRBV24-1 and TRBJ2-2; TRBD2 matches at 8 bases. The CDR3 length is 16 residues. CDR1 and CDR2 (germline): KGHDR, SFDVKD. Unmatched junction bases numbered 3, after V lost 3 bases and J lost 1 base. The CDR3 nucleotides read TGTGCCACCAGTGATCGGGGGGGGTTGAACACCGGGGAGCTGTTTTTT. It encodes CATSDRGGLNTGELFF.

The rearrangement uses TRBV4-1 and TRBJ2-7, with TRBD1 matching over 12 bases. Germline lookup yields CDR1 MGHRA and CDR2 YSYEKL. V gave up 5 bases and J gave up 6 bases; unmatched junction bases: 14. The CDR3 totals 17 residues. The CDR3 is CASSSALTGTGGGEQYF. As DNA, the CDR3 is TGCGCCAGCAGCTCCGCGCTCACCGGGACAGGGGGCGGCGAGCAGTACTTC.

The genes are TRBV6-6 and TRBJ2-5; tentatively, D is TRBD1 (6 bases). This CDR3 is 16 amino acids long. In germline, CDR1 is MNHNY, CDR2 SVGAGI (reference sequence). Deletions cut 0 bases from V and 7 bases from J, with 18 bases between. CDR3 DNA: TGTGCCAGCAGTTACTCCGGCCTTGGGGGCTCAGGGACCCAGTACTTC. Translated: CASSYSGLGGSGTQYF.

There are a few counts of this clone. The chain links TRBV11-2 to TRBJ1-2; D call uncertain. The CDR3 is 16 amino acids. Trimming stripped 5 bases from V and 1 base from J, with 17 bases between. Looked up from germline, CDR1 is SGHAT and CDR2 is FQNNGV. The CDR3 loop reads CASSPGDFRVNYGYTF. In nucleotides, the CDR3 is TGTGCCAGCAGCCCTGGCGACTTCCGGGTTAACTATGGCTACACCTTC.

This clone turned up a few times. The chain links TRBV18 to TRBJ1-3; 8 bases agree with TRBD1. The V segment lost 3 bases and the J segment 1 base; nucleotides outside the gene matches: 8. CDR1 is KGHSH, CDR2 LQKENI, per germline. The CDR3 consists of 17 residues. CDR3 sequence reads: CASSPPNTGGSGNTIYF. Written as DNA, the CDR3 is TGTGCCAGCTCACCGCCGAACACAGGGGGTTCTGGAAACACCATATATTTT.

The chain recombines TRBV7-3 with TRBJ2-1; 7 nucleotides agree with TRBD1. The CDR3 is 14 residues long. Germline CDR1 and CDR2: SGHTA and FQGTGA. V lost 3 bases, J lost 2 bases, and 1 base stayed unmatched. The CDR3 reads CASSFDRAYNEQFF. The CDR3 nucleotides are TGTGCCAGCAGCTTCGACAGGGCCTACAATGAGCAGTTCTTC.

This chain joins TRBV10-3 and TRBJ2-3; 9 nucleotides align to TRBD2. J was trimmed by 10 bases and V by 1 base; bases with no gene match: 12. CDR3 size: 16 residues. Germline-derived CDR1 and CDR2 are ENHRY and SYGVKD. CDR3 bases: TGTGCCATCAGTGAGTATGGTAGCGGGGGCCCAGCCTCGCAGTATTTT. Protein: CAISEYGSGGPASQYF.

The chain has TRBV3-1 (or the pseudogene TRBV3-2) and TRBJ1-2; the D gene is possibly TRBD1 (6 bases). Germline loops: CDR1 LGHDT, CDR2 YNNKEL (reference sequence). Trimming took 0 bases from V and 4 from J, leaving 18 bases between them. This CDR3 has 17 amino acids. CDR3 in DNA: TGTGCCAGCAGCCAAGATTTCGGGCAGGGGCGAACCTATGGCTACACCTTC. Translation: CASSQDFGQGRTYGYTF.